A single sample is the source of the 30 T cell receptor beta chains below, sequenced in a study of blood T cell repertoires in COVID-19. Sequencing used immunoSEQ multiplex PCR; TCRdb keeps in-frame clones, though not all of them. The sample has some 390,000 clones, 85% to 90% seen once; the top ten hold 0.95% to 1.3%. The specimen was PBMCs or T cells enriched from blood (not recorded which). The origin of the receptors is a man younger than 40 who had recovered from COVID-19.

This clone appeared a single time. This may come from a read error, since a much larger clone is one base off. The chain has TRBV5-5 and TRBJ1-1; the D gene is possibly TRBD1 (6 bases). The CDR3 has 13 amino acids. V was shortened by 4 bases and J by 1 base, with 8 bases between the two germline ends. Germline V gives CDR1 SGHKS, CDR2 YYEKEE (reference sequence). CDR3 DNA sequence: TGTGCCAGCAGCCTGGACAGGAACACTGAAGCTTTCTTT. It yields the protein CASSLDRNTEAFF.

This sequence joins TRBV5-1 and TRBJ1-2; the D gene is possibly TRBD1 (5 bases). There are 14 residues in the CDR3. Trimming took 0 bases from V and 3 from J, leaving 9 bases between them. Germline V lookup: CDR1 SGHRS, CDR2 YFSETQ. The CDR3 nucleotides are TGCGCCAGCAGCTTGGCCAAGACAGACTATGGCTACACCTTC. Its protein is CASSLAKTDYGYTF.

The CDR3 region has the DNA TGTGCCAGCAGTCGACTAGCGGGAAGCCACAATGAGCAGTTCTTC. This gives the protein CASSRLAGSHNEQFF. The chain carries TRBV2 and TRBJ2-1; 11 bases fit TRBD2. CDR1 is SNHLY, CDR2 FYNNEI, per germline. This CDR3 has 15 amino acids. Trimming cost V 5 bases and J 5 bases; bases outside gene matches: 5.

The CDR3 DNA reads as TGTGCCAGCAGCCGCATAGTGAGGACTAGCGGGAAGAGTCATGAGCAGTTCTTC. This codes for CASSRIVRTSGKSHEQFF. V is TRBV28 and J is TRBJ2-1, with 12 bases identical to TRBD2. Germline CDR1 and CDR2: MDHEN and SYDVKM. With 6 bases clipped from V and 8 bases from J, the junction kept 17 bases outside the gene matches. This CDR3 contains 18 residues.

V and J are TRBV27 and TRBJ2-7, with 7 bases identical to TRBD2. The CDR3 is made up of 19 amino acids. Germline lookup yields CDR1 MNHEY and CDR2 SMNVEV (reference sequence). Unmatched junction bases numbered 19, after V lost 5 bases and J lost 0 bases. The CDR3 DNA reads TGTGCCAGCAGTCCTACCCTCCTCCTGGCGGGAGTCCACTCCTACGAGCAGTACTTC. It is translated as CASSPTLLLAGVHSYEQYF.

The V gene is TRBV30, the J gene TRBJ1-2, with D unclear. The CDR3 has 12 amino acids. The germline V gene encodes CDR1 GTSNPN and CDR2 SVGIG (reference sequence). V gave up 0 bases and J gave up 7 bases, with 9 bases separating them. DNA for the CDR3: TGTGCCTGGAGTGTTACAACGGGTGGCTACACCTTC. Its translation: CAWSVTTGGYTF. The full variable domain, its missing parts supplied by reference TRBV30 and TRBJ1-2, is SQTIHQWPATLVQPVGSPLSLECTVEGTSNPNLYWYRQAAGRGLQLLFYSVGIGQISSEVPQNLSASRPQDRQFILSSKKLLLSDSGFYLCAWSVTTGGYTFGSGTRLTVV.

The J gene is TRBJ1-2, the V gene TRBV18; 9 bases agree with TRBD1. Germline values: CDR1 KGHSH, CDR2 LQKENI. With 0 bases clipped from V and 4 bases from J, the junction kept 0 bases outside the gene matches. The CDR3 is made up of 14 amino acids. The CDR3 nucleotides are TGTGCCAGCTCACCACCGACAGGGGGCTATGGCTACACCTTC. This encodes CASSPPTGGYGYTF. Full variable domain (missing parts from reference TRBV18 and TRBJ1-2): NAGVMQNPRHLVRRRGQEARLRCSPMKGHSHVYWYRQLPEEGLKFMVYLQKENIIDESGMPKERFSAEFPKEGPSILRIQQVVRGDSAAYFCASSPPTGGYGYTFGSGTRLTVV.

This clone was detected once. V is TRBV7-8 and J is TRBJ1-3; no reliable D call. The germline V gene encodes CDR1 SGHVS and CDR2 FQNEAQ. The CDR3 contains 14 residues. V lost 5 bases and J lost 1, with 9 bases in between. The CDR3 nucleotides read TGTGCCAGCAGCCTACTACTATCTGGAAACACCATATATTTT. Protein: CASSLLLSGNTIYF. The entire variable domain, with the rest obtained from reference TRBV7-8 and TRBJ1-3, is as follows: GAGVSQSPRYKVAKRGQDVALRCDPISGHVSLFWYQQALGQGPEFLTYFQNEAQLDKSGLPSDRFFAERPEGSVSTLKIQRTQQEDSAVYLCASSLLLSGNTIYFGEGSWLTVV.

V and J are TRBV7-8 and TRBJ2-1; 15 nucleotides align to TRBD2. Per germline, CDR1 SGHVS and CDR2 FQNEAQ. With V trimmed by 4 bases and J by 4 bases, 2 bases remained unmatched. CDR3 length: 16 residues. DNA for the CDR3: TGTGCCAGCAGCTGGGGACTAGCGGGAGGATACAATGAGCAGTTCTTC. As protein: CASSWGLAGGYNEQFF.

This chain uses TRBV25-1 with TRBJ1-3, with 7 bases matching TRBD1. J was trimmed by 2 bases and V by 3 bases; bases with no gene match: 1. CDR1 is MGHDK, CDR2 SYGVNS, per germline. The CDR3 is 14 residues long. The CDR3 spells CASSDDRAGNTIYF. DNA of the CDR3: TGTGCCAGCAGTGACGACAGGGCTGGAAACACCATATATTTT.

The CDR3 sequence: CASSLLLAAGPYEQYF. The CDR3 coding sequence is TGTGCCAGCAGTTTATTGCTAGCGGCCGGACCCTACGAGCAGTACTTC. This rearrangement joins TRBV28 to TRBJ2-7; 7 nucleotides match TRBD2. This CDR3 spans 16 amino acids. With V trimmed by 1 base and J by 2 bases, 8 bases remained unmatched. Germline V lookup: CDR1 MDHEN, CDR2 SYDVKM.

Worth noting for this clone: A read error may account for a junction end that differs from germline. The rearrangement uses TRBV7-7 and TRBJ1-1; D not resolved. The length of the CDR3 is 16 residues. Germline CDR1 reads SSHAT; CDR2 reads FNYEAQ (reference sequence). The CDR3 coding sequence is TGTGCTAGCAGCCCTTTCCTTGACACAGAGAACACTGAAGCTTTCTTT. Its protein product is CASSPFLDTENTEAFF.

The J gene is TRBJ2-3, the V gene TRBV21-1; TRBD2 reflects the table's D call only, with no check against the DNA. TRBV21-1 is annotated as a pseudogene. The length of the CDR3 is 13 residues. Here the CDR3 DNA reads TGTGCCAGCAGCACGACTAGTTCCGATACGCAGTATTTT. This encodes CASSTTSSDTQYF.

The V call is TRBV27, the J call TRBJ2-1; TRBD2 aligns across 9 bases. CDR1 and CDR2 (germline): MNHEY, SMNVEV (reference sequence). The CDR3 spans 15 residues. V gave up 6 bases and J gave up 6 bases; unmatched junction bases: 9. CDR3: CASRMGISGSNEQFF. For the CDR3, the DNA is TGTGCCAGCAGGATGGGTATTAGCGGGAGCAATGAGCAGTTCTTC.

Comments on this clone: The same CDR3 can be traced to other DNA sequences in this sample. The rearrangement uses TRBV5-6 and TRBJ2-7; D gene uncertain. CDR3 length equals 13 residues. V lost 0 bases and J lost 0, with 4 bases in between. Germline lookup yields CDR1 SGHDT and CDR2 YYEEEE. CDR3 DNA sequence: TGTGCCAGCAGCTTGGCCAGCTCCTACGAGCAGTACTTC. Protein product: CASSLASSYEQYF.

The CDR3 protein is CASSLAWPKTGIHQPQHF. The CDR3 region has the DNA TGCGCCAGCAGCTTGGCCTGGCCCAAGACAGGGATCCATCAGCCCCAGCATTTT. The rearrangement joins TRBV5-1 to TRBJ1-5; 7 bases align to TRBD1. J gave up 5 bases and V 0 bases, and 14 bases lay outside the gene matches. The CDR3 is 18 residues long. From germline, CDR1 is SGHRS and CDR2 YFSETQ.

This clone was counted between two and nine times. V gene TRBV24-1 combines with J gene TRBJ2-1; D is unresolved. V was trimmed by 5 bases and J by 6 bases, leaving 10 bases between them. The CDR3 has 13 residues. Per germline, CDR1 KGHDR and CDR2 SFDVKD. This CDR3 reads CATSVPVSNEQFF. The CDR3 bases are TGTGCCACCAGTGTCCCGGTTTCCAATGAGCAGTTCTTC.

The chain recombines TRBV6-2 or TRBV6-3 with TRBJ1-1; weak D call: TRBD1 (5 bases). CDR1 and CDR2 (germline): MNHEY, SVGEGT. This CDR3 is 16 amino acids long. The V end was cut by 0 bases, the J end by 1 base, with 12 bases between. CDR3 nucleotide sequence: TGTGCCAGCAGTTACTCCTCGTGGGGCCCGAACACTGAAGCTTTCTTT. Translating gives CASSYSSWGPNTEAFF.

This chain links TRBV3-1 (or the pseudogene TRBV3-2) with TRBJ2-4; D not resolved. V lost 2 bases, J lost 2 bases, and 25 bases lay in between. CDR1 and CDR2 from the germline V gene are LGHDT and YNNKEL (reference sequence). The CDR3 is 20 amino acids. CDR3 region: CASSQKYSSSAPTPKNIQYF. CDR3 DNA: TGTGCCAGCAGCCAAAAATATAGTTCATCCGCTCCCACTCCCAAAAACATTCAGTACTTC.

This chain joins TRBV5-1 and TRBJ2-7, with 11 bases that match TRBD2. V was clipped by 0 bases and J by 2 bases; unmatched bases: 1. The CDR3 covers 15 residues. The germline gives CDR1 SGHRS, CDR2 YFSETQ. CDR3 amino acids: CASSLGTSGPYEQYF. CDR3 coding DNA: TGCGCCAGCAGCTTGGGGACTAGCGGGCCCTACGAGCAGTACTTC. The full variable domain, rest sourced from reference TRBV5-1 and TRBJ2-7, is KAGVTQTPRYLIKTRGQQVTLSCSPISGHRSVSWYQQTPGQGLQFLFEYFSETQRNKGNFPGRFSGRQFSNSRSEMNVSTLELGDSALYLCASSLGTSGPYEQYFGPGTRLTVT.

The J gene is TRBJ1-5, the V gene TRBV6-2 or TRBV6-3, with D possibly matching TRBD1 (6 bases). Germline loops: CDR1 MNHEY, CDR2 SVGEGT. V shed 5 bases and J shed 2 bases, with 25 bases lying between them. This CDR3 contains 19 residues. The DNA for the CDR3 is TGTGCCAGCAGTATGACGGACAGAAGGAGTTATAGCGGCAATCAGCCCCAGCATTTT. Translated, it gives CASSMTDRRSYSGNQPQHF.

The V gene is TRBV25-1, the J gene TRBJ2-5; 8 bases match TRBD2. Germline V gene data show CDR1 as MGHDK and CDR2 as SYGVNS. V lost 7 bases, J lost 5 bases, and 15 bases stayed unmatched. The CDR3 totals 16 residues. The chain's CDR3 is CASTGGGSPKAETQYF. The CDR3 nucleotides read TGTGCCAGCACCGGGGGGGGTTCTCCGAAAGCGGAGACCCAGTACTTC.

The gene calls are TRBV2 and TRBJ1-5; 11 nucleotides match TRBD1. The J segment lost 7 bases and the V segment lost 1 base, leaving 0 bases of the junction unmatched. CDR1 and CDR2 from the germline V gene are SNHLY and FYNNEI. This CDR3 has 14 residues. For the CDR3, the DNA is TGTGCCAGCAGTGAAGGGACAGGGGGCCAGCCCCAGCATTTT. Translation gives CASSEGTGGQPQHF.

J is TRBJ2-4 and V is TRBV21-1; the DNA was not compared with TRBD1, the D call given in the table. TRBV21-1 is marked as a pseudogene. The CDR3 consists of 17 residues. The CDR3 bases are TGTGCCAGCAGCAAAGTGGGGGACATCCTAGCCAAAAACATTCAGTACTTC. Translation: CASSKVGDILAKNIQYF.

The V call is TRBV27, the J call TRBJ2-7; D is perhaps TRBD2 (5 bases). The CDR3 has 14 residues. The V end was cut by 3 bases, the J end by 2 bases, with 11 bases between. CDR1 is MNHEY and CDR2 is SMNVEV in the germline V gene (reference sequence). CDR3 DNA: TGTGCCAGCAGTTTCGGCGGGTCCACCTACGAGCAGTACTTC. Protein: CASSFGGSTYEQYF.

This clone has a handful of counts. This chain joins TRBV2 and TRBJ1-2, with 9 bases lining up with TRBD1. Germline values: CDR1 SNHLY, CDR2 FYNNEI. With 4 bases clipped from V and 8 bases from J, the junction kept 5 bases outside the gene matches. The CDR3 runs 13 residues. CDR3 nucleotide sequence: TGTGCCAGCAGTGGACAGGGGGTAAAAGGCTACACCTTC. Amino acids: CASSGQGVKGYTF.

The rearrangement links TRBV19 to TRBJ2-3; 8 positions match TRBD2. The CDR3 has 22 amino acids. After removal of 5 bases from V and 2 bases from J, the junction contained 27 bases not matched to a gene. Looked up from germline, CDR1 is LNHDA and CDR2 is SQIVND (reference sequence). CDR3 region: CASSSTYAARRRGTSHTDTQYF. DNA for the CDR3: TGTGCCAGTAGTTCCACTTACGCGGCACGCCGGAGGGGGACTAGTCACACAGATACGCAGTATTTT.

This clone was seen a few times. The CDR3 sequence is CASSQEGIGNWNEQFF. CDR3 sequence (DNA): TGCGCCAGCAGCCAAGAGGGGATCGGGAACTGGAATGAGCAGTTCTTC. This chain joins TRBV4-1 and TRBJ2-1, with D perhaps TRBD2 (5 bases). Germline CDR1 MGHRA, CDR2 YSYEKL. V was trimmed by 0 bases and J by 7 bases, leaving 16 bases between them. The CDR3 is 16 residues long.

This chain joins TRBV3-1 (or the pseudogene TRBV3-2) and TRBJ1-2; 9 nucleotides match TRBD1. Germline CDR1 LGHDT, CDR2 YNNKEL (reference sequence). V trimming: 10 bases; J trimming: 5 bases; junction bases outside the gene matches: 5. The CDR3 loop spans 12 amino acids. CDR3 protein: CATRGTGYGYTF. In nucleotides, the CDR3 is TGTGCCACCCGTGGGACAGGGTATGGCTACACCTTC.

A few counts support this clone. The chain combines TRBV28 with TRBJ1-4; no clear D gene. In germline, CDR1 is MDHEN, CDR2 SYDVKM. Trimming removed 1 base from V and 8 bases from J, with 14 bases in between. The length of the CDR3 is 15 residues. The CDR3 protein is CASSLLGGDGEKLFF. The CDR3 DNA reads TGTGCCAGCAGTTTATTAGGCGGTGATGGGGAAAAACTGTTTTTT.